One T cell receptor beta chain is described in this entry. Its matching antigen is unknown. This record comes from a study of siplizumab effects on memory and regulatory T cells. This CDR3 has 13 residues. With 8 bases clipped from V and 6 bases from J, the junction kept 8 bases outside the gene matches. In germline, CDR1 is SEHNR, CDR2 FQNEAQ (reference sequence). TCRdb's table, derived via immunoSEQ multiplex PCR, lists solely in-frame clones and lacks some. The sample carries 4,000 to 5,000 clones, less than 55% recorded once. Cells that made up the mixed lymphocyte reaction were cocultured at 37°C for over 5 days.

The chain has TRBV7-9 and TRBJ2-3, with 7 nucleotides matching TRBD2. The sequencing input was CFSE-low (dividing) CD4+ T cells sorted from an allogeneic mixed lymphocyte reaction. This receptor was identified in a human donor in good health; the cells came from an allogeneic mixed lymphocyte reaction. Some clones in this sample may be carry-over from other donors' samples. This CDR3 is CASLISGTDTQYF. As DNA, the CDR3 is TGTGCCAGCTTGATCAGCGGGACCGATACGCAGTATTTT. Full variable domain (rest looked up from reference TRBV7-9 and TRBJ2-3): DTGVSQNPRHKITKRGQNVTFRCDPISEHNRLYWYRQTLGQGPEFLTYFQNEAQLEKSRLLSDRFSAERPKGSFSTLEIQRTEQGDSAMYLCASLISGTDTQYFGPGTRLTVL.